The rows below give T cell receptor beta chains drawn from one sample of a study of blood T cells in healthy people across ages. Each CDR3 protein gets one entry after TCRdb re-called the 5' RACE reads with MiXCR. The top ten clones hold more than 15% of a sample with hundreds of thousands of distinct CDR3 sequences, 25% to 35% of them seen once. Material: blood. The receptors stem from a woman older than 75 in good health. Each CDR3 is given with its conserved first and last residue. The D gene is left open where the match is weak. Size is stated for part of the rows, as once, few or many counts, or as a class when the clone is expanded.

v_call	d_call	clone_size	j_call	cdr3_length	cdr3_aa	cdr3_nt
TRBV7-2	TRBD1	many	TRBJ2-3	18	CASSLSGQGIPSTDTQYF	TGTGCCAGCAGCTTATCGGGACAGGGAATTCCTAGCACAGATACGCAGTATTTT
TRBV6-6	TRBD2	many	TRBJ2-1	14	CASSFRGDYNEQFF	TGTGCCAGCAGTTTCCGGGGGGACTACAATGAGCAGTTCTTC
TRBV5-6	NA	many	TRBJ2-1	12	CASSLGALEQFF	TGTGCCAGCAGCTTGGGTGCCCTTGAGCAGTTCTTC
TRBV3-1	TRBD1	many	TRBJ2-7	16	CASSFSSGQGAYEQYF	TGTGCCAGCAGCTTCTCCTCGGGACAGGGGGCCTACGAGCAGTACTTC
TRBV20-1	NA	many	TRBJ2-5	12	CSASRVQETQYF	TGCAGTGCTAGCAGGGTTCAAGAGACCCAGTACTTC
TRBV3-1	TRBD2	many	TRBJ2-3	15	CASSLRGGAADTQYF	TGTGCCAGCAGCTTACGCGGGGGGGCCGCAGATACGCAGTATTTT
TRBV7-9	NA	NA	TRBJ2-1	11	CASSADYEQFF	TGTGCCAGCAGCGCCGACTACGAGCAGTTCTTC
TRBV2	NA	NA	TRBJ2-7	14	CASSETGWSNEQYF	TGTGCCAGCAGTGAAACAGGGTGGAGCAATGAGCAGTACTTC
TRBV20-1	TRBD1	NA	TRBJ2-7	14	CSAGTATGAHEQYF	TGCAGTGCTGGGACCGCGACAGGGGCACACGAGCAGTACTTC
TRBV6-1	TRBD2	NA	TRBJ2-1	16	CASSEARTSGRGEQFF	TGTGCCAGCAGTGAAGCTCGGACTAGCGGGAGGGGTGAGCAGTTCTTC